This T cell receptor beta chain is from a study of shared clonotypes between healthy human individuals. Produced via immunoSEQ multiplex PCR; TCRdb's table is partial and in-frame only. The sample lists under 2.5 million clones; around 92% were seen once. Germline V CDR1 and CDR2: SNHLY, FYNNEI. This CDR3 is 19 amino acids long. Trimming removed 2 bases at V and 2 bases at J, with 22 bases between. The rearrangement joins TRBV2 to TRBJ1-5; D is uncertain. The sequencing sample was made of naive CD4+ T cells from PBMCs. Subset indicated: CD45RA+ positively selected. The sequence derives from a man aged 18 to 29 in good health. Some clones in this sample may be carry-over from other donors' samples. The CDR3 DNA reads TGTGCCAGCAGTGAAATAGTTCAGCCTTCCCCGCGGGGCAATCAGCCCCAGCATTTT. It specifies CASSEIVQPSPRGNQPQHF.